This T cell receptor beta chain derives from a study of blood T cell repertoires in COVID-19. Profiling relied on immunoSEQ multiplex PCR, and the TCRdb table lists in-frame clones only, not all of them. The data contain fewer than 300,000 clones, around 90% of them seen just once; the ten biggest clones take up 0.95% to 1.2%. The J segment lost 4 bases and the V segment lost 3 bases, leaving 10 bases of the junction unmatched. This CDR3 is 16 amino acids long. Clinical histories supplied by participants themselves formed the basis of cohort assignment. The chain links TRBV23-1 to TRBJ2-7, with 9 bases lining up with TRBD1. TRBV23-1 is designated an ORF whose function remains uncertain. The TCR originated in a woman aged 25 to 39 who had recovered from COVID-19. Sequenced sample: PBMCs or T cells enriched from blood (not recorded which). The CDR3 DNA is TGCGCCAGCAGTCATCAACCGGGACAGGGATGGTACGAGCAGTACTTC. Translating gives CASSHQPGQGWYEQYF.